This T cell receptor beta chain comes out of a study of T cell clonotyping in hematopoietic cell transplantation. Study-wide results and caveats: Higher Inverse Simpson Index values in graft donor and pretransplant recipient predicted broader posttransplant TCR diversity. After transplant, recipient diversity fell while pathologically expanded clonotypes grew through day 180. Few recipient clonotypes overlapped donors; over 95% were de novo at given depth. Cells were unsorted, so CD4 and CD8 contributions were not separated.

The sample holds one count of this clone. The target antigen is unknown. Generated by immunoSEQ multiplex PCR, the TCRdb table keeps only in-frame clones and is missing some. The sample contains about 15,000 clones, about two thirds of which appear only once. Germline V lookup: CDR1 MGHRA, CDR2 YSYEKL. The CDR3 contains 16 residues. V trimming: 1 base; J trimming: 7 bases; junction bases outside the gene matches: 9. V is TRBV4-1 and J is TRBJ2-1; the match to TRBD1 covers 8 bases. Sequenced input: peripheral blood mononuclear cells. This TCR was recovered from a woman aged 55-69 years in good health. Some clones in this sample may be carry-over from other donors' samples. The CDR3 nucleotides are TGCGCCAGCAGCCAAGGTGCAGGGGGCTATAGGAATGAGCAGTTCTTC. Translation: CASSQGAGGYRNEQFF.